Shown below are 27 T cell receptor beta chains from a single sample sequenced in a study of shared clonotypes between healthy human individuals. Measured with immunoSEQ multiplex PCR; TCRdb has only the in-frame clones, and not every one. The sample shows 2.3 million or so clones, approximately 95% of them seen only once. Sequenced input: naive CD4+ T cells from PBMCs. Regarding subset: CD45RA+ positively selected. These receptors originate from a man younger than 30 in good health. Some clones in this sample may be carry-over from other donors' samples.

The table lists this clone with a few counts. The V and J genes are TRBV7-6 and TRBJ2-2; D gene ambiguous. Looked up from germline, CDR1 is SGHVS and CDR2 is FNYEAQ. The CDR3 runs 12 residues. Trimming pared 0 bases from V and 6 bases from J, leaving 2 bases between. The DNA for the CDR3 is TGTGCCAGCAGCTTAGCGGCCGGGGAGCTGTTTTTT. As protein: CASSLAAGELFF.

This clone appeared a few times. The chain carries TRBV4-2 and TRBJ1-1; the D gene is possibly TRBD1 (5 bases). Germline V CDR1 and CDR2: LGHNA, YNFKEQ. The CDR3 spans 14 residues. The V end was cut by 3 bases, the J end by 1 base, with 9 bases between. The CDR3: CASSHPGTNTEAFF. The CDR3, as DNA: TGTGCCAGCAGCCACCCCGGGACGAACACTGAAGCTTTCTTT.

The genes are TRBV7-3 and TRBJ2-5; the match to TRBD1 covers 8 bases. CDR1 is SGHTA and CDR2 is FQGTGA in the germline V gene. The CDR3 runs 13 residues. J lost 7 bases, V lost 5 bases, and 6 bases had no gene match. CDR3 loop: CASSPGQDGTQYF. In DNA form, the CDR3 reads TGTGCCAGCAGCCCGGGACAGGATGGGACCCAGTACTTC. The whole variable domain, filled in from reference TRBV7-3 and TRBJ2-5, reads GAGVSQTPSNKVTEKGKYVELRCDPISGHTALYWYRQSLGQGPEFLIYFQGTGAADDSGLPNDRFFAVRPEGSVSTLKIQRTERGDSAVYLCASSPGQDGTQYFGPGTRLLVL.

The chain has TRBV4-1 and TRBJ2-1; TRBD2 agrees at 10 bases. V was pared by 1 base and J by 0 bases, with 6 bases of the junction left unmatched. The CDR3 consists of 18 residues. In germline, CDR1 is MGHRA, CDR2 YSYEKL. The chain's CDR3 is CASSQGRLAGGSYNEQFF. The CDR3 coding sequence is TGCGCCAGCAGCCAAGGTAGATTAGCGGGAGGCTCCTACAATGAGCAGTTCTTC.

The chain combines TRBV10-3 with TRBJ2-3, with 7 bases lining up with TRBD2. Per germline, CDR1 ENHRY and CDR2 SYGVKD. The CDR3 length is 13 residues. Trimming took 8 bases from V and 2 from J; bases not matched to a gene: 4. CDR3 DNA sequence: TGTGCCATCGGGAGGGGTGCCACAGATACGCAGTATTTT. Its translation is CAIGRGATDTQYF.

This clone has just one count. This sequence joins TRBV5-1 and TRBJ2-1; tentative D call: TRBD2 (5 bases). Per the germline V gene, CDR1 is SGHRS and CDR2 is YFSETQ. Trimming shortened V by 4 bases and J by 0 bases, and 14 bases separated the two germline ends. CDR3 length equals 16 residues. The CDR3 loop reads CASSPAAVSSYNEQFF. CDR3 nucleotide sequence: TGCGCCAGCAGCCCCGCAGCGGTGAGCTCCTACAATGAGCAGTTCTTC.

The rearrangement uses TRBV7-9 and TRBJ2-7, with no clear D. Trimming took 7 bases from V and 4 from J, leaving 14 bases between them. The CDR3 is 13 residues long. From germline, CDR1 is SEHNR and CDR2 FQNEAQ (reference sequence). CDR3 in amino acids: CASKAPVQYEQYF. In nucleotides, the CDR3 is TGTGCCAGCAAGGCCCCCGTTCAATACGAGCAGTACTTC.

V is TRBV19 and J is TRBJ1-5; 7 bases align to TRBD1. V lost 5 bases and J lost 0; bases outside the gene matches: 7. The CDR3 length is 16 residues. The germline CDR1 and CDR2 sequences are LNHDA and SQIVND (reference sequence). CDR3 residues: CASSAWTGISNQPQHF. CDR3 coding DNA: TGTGCCAGTAGTGCATGGACAGGAATTAGCAATCAGCCCCAGCATTTT.

Points on this clone: At one of its ends the junction is not consistent with the germline gene, which may arise from a read error. CDR3: CASSVEPGNSEAFF. For the CDR3, the DNA is TGTGCCAGCAGCGTAGAACCAGGGAACTCTGAAGCTTTCTTT. The gene calls are TRBV9 and TRBJ1-1; perhaps TRBD1 as D (5 bases). Germline V gives CDR1 SGDLS, CDR2 YYNGEE. The CDR3 consists of 14 residues.

With respect to this clone: Its ends do not fully match the called genes, so a read error is possible. The chain uses TRBV4-1 and TRBJ2-3, with 7 positions matching TRBD2. Germline values: CDR1 MGHRA, CDR2 YSYEKL. This CDR3 spans 16 amino acids. The CDR3 region has the DNA TGCGCCAACAGCCAAGATCAGAGGCGGGAGTGGAATACGCAGTATTTT. Translation gives CANSQDQRREWNTQYF.

This rearrangement joins TRBV2 to TRBJ2-7; the match to TRBD2 covers 13 bases. This CDR3 is 15 amino acids long. The V segment lost 7 bases and the J segment 8 bases; nucleotides outside the gene matches: 11. The germline V gene encodes CDR1 SNHLY and CDR2 FYNNEI. The CDR3, as DNA: TGTGCCAGCACTGAGGGACTAGCGGGATCAACGAAGCAGTACTTC. Encoded protein: CASTEGLAGSTKQYF.

The genes are TRBV5-5 and TRBJ1-1; no clear D gene. V was trimmed by 2 bases and J by 4 bases, leaving 12 bases between them. The CDR3 sequence is 14 residues long. From germline, CDR1 is SGHKS and CDR2 YYEKEE (reference sequence). In DNA, the CDR3 is TGTGCCAGCAGCTTCATGGGCTCGAGCACTGAAGCTTTCTTT. This gives the protein CASSFMGSSTEAFF.

The chain joins TRBV4-1 to TRBJ2-3; D is unclear. Trimming stripped 2 bases from V and 3 bases from J, with 9 bases between. The CDR3 contains 14 residues. CDR1 MGHRA and CDR2 YSYEKL come from the germline V gene. The CDR3 sequence is CASSQLPSTDTQYF. As DNA, the CDR3 is TGCGCCAGCAGCCAACTTCCGTCGACAGATACGCAGTATTTT.

The V gene is TRBV28, the J gene TRBJ1-2; D perhaps matches TRBD1 (6 bases). This CDR3 region has 15 residues. CDR1 and CDR2 (germline): MDHEN, SYDVKM. V was trimmed by 7 bases and J by 6 bases, leaving 21 bases between them. CDR3 amino acids: CASTYPRDTLDGYTF. The CDR3 region has the DNA TGTGCCAGCACCTACCCCCGGGACACACTCGATGGCTACACCTTC.

The rearrangement links TRBV5-4 to TRBJ2-2; D unresolved. Germline loops: CDR1 SGHNT, CDR2 YYREEE (reference sequence). The CDR3 totals 13 residues. The V and J ends lost 0 bases and 4 bases respectively, with 4 bases between them. CDR3 in amino acids: CASSLASTGELFF. CDR3 DNA: TGTGCCAGCAGCTTGGCCTCCACCGGGGAGCTGTTTTTT.

The table lists this clone with a count of one. The chain carries TRBV10-3 and TRBJ1-3; D not certain. Germline CDR1 is ENHRY and CDR2 is SYGVKD. CDR3 length: 14 residues. The germline V and J ends were trimmed by 4 bases and 1 base, with 8 bases remaining between them. CDR3 bases: TGTGCCATCAGTGGTAGAACATCTGGAAACACCATATATTTT. Protein product: CAISGRTSGNTIYF.

The chain employs TRBV29-1 and TRBJ1-2; no clear D gene. The V end was cut by 3 bases, the J end by 5 bases, with 19 bases between. Germline CDR1 and CDR2: SQVTM and ANQGSEA. The CDR3 contains 15 residues. In DNA, the CDR3 is TGCAGCGTTGATGGGGAGGGCGGTTTGTCTTATGGCTACACCTTC. Translation: CSVDGEGGLSYGYTF.

The genes are TRBV27 and TRBJ2-1; TRBD1 matches 11 bases. Germline trimming cut 7 bases from V and 9 bases from J; bases unmatched to any gene: 8. The CDR3 consists of 14 residues. Germline assignment: CDR1 MNHEY and CDR2 SMNVEV (reference sequence). The DNA of the CDR3 is TGTGCCAGCACCTACGGACAGGGGGCGGGTGAGCAGTTCTTC. This translates into CASTYGQGAGEQFF.

As concerns this clone: The sample carries other DNA sequences with the same CDR3. V is TRBV18 and J is TRBJ1-1, with 8 bases identical to TRBD1. Germline CDR1 and CDR2: KGHSH and LQKENI. V was pared by 3 bases and J by 4 bases, with 7 bases of the junction left unmatched. The CDR3 covers 15 residues. This CDR3 reads CASSPQGAMGTEAFF. The CDR3 DNA reads as TGTGCCAGCTCACCTCAGGGGGCAATGGGCACTGAAGCTTTCTTT.

The gene calls are TRBV28 and TRBJ2-7; D may correspond to TRBD1 or TRBD2 (5 bases each). V was pared by 3 bases and J by 2 bases, with 14 bases between. CDR3 length: 15 amino acids. Germline V lookup: CDR1 MDHEN, CDR2 SYDVKM. The CDR3 DNA follows: TGTGCCAGCAGTTTTATAGGGGACGGCACCTACGAGCAGTACTTC. Translating it yields CASSFIGDGTYEQYF.

This chain connects TRBV6-1 to TRBJ2-5; D unresolved. The V end lost 1 base, the J end lost 1 base, and 4 bases lay between the germline ends. CDR3 length equals 13 residues. Germline V gene lookup returns CDR1 MNHNS and CDR2 SASEGT. The CDR3 here is CASSEVIQETQYF. CDR3 DNA sequence: TGTGCCAGCAGTGAAGTAATCCAAGAGACCCAGTACTTC.

The chain couples TRBV15 to TRBJ2-7, with D unclear. This CDR3 spans 15 amino acids. From germline, CDR1 is LNHNV and CDR2 YYDKDF (reference sequence). The V end lost 0 bases, the J end lost 0 bases, and 9 bases lay between the germline ends. Here the CDR3 DNA reads TGTGCCACCAGCAGAGACCCTCTCGCCTCCTACGAGCAGTACTTC. This translates into CATSRDPLASYEQYF.

The V call is TRBV9, the J call TRBJ2-1; 8 positions agree with TRBD2. The length of the CDR3 is 14 residues. Looked up from germline, CDR1 is SGDLS and CDR2 is YYNGEE. Trimming took 6 bases from V and 8 from J; bases not matched to a gene: 10. CDR3 coding DNA: TGTGCCAGCACGCCGGGCGGGAGGACCGATGAGCAGTTCTTC. As protein: CASTPGGRTDEQFF.

This chain connects TRBV5-1 to TRBJ2-3; 12 bases are shared with TRBD2. Germline-derived CDR1 and CDR2 are SGHRS and YFSETQ. With 4 bases clipped from V and 1 base from J, the junction kept 10 bases outside the gene matches. The CDR3 is 18 residues long. CDR3 sequence reads: CASSTRLAGASGTDTQYF. CDR3 nucleotide sequence: TGCGCCAGCAGCACACGACTAGCGGGGGCCTCTGGCACAGATACGCAGTATTTT.

The chain recombines TRBV25-1 with TRBJ1-3; D remains unclear. Trimming cost V 3 bases and J 1 base, with 10 bases left between them. Germline CDR1 MGHDK, CDR2 SYGVNS. This CDR3 is 15 amino acids long. The CDR3 DNA sequence: TGTGCCAGCAGTGACTGGCGCTTGTCTGGAAACACCATATATTTT. Its protein product is CASSDWRLSGNTIYF.

V usage is TRBV4-1 and J usage is TRBJ1-4; a weak D match, TRBD1 (6 bases). Trimming shortened V by 0 bases and J by 8 bases, and 19 bases separated the two germline ends. Germline V gene sequence: CDR1 MGHRA, CDR2 YSYEKL. CDR3 length equals 17 residues. CDR3 nucleotides: TGCGCCAGCAGCCAAGATTTCTCCACACAGGGATACGAAAAACTGTTTTTT. This sequence encodes CASSQDFSTQGYEKLFF.

The rearrangement joins TRBV10-2 to TRBJ1-1; D possibly corresponds to TRBD1 (5 bases). V lost 10 bases and J lost 1, with 7 bases in between. In germline, CDR1 is WSHSY, CDR2 SAAADI. The length of the CDR3 is 11 residues. The CDR3: CATQGNTEAFF. Written as DNA, the CDR3 is TGCGCCACTCAGGGGAACACTGAAGCTTTCTTT.